Described below is a single T cell receptor beta chain sequence and its context. TCRdb processed the RT-PCR reads anew with MiXCR; each CDR3 protein has one entry. Of more than 600,000 distinct CDR3 sequences listed, 14% are singletons. V shed 0 bases and J shed 3 bases, with 21 bases lying between them. Germline CDR1 and CDR2: DFQATT and SNEGSKA (reference sequence). This CDR3 is 17 amino acids long. The receptor's source is a female donor in good health, serving as a healthy control. Sample: memory CD4+ T cells from blood. The chain is built from TRBV20-1 and TRBJ2-7; a possible D gene is TRBD2 (6 bases). CDR3 nucleotides: TGCAGTGCTAGAGATGTGGTTCGCGGGGCCAATCACTACGAGCAGTACTTC. It is translated as CSARDVVRGANHYEQYF.